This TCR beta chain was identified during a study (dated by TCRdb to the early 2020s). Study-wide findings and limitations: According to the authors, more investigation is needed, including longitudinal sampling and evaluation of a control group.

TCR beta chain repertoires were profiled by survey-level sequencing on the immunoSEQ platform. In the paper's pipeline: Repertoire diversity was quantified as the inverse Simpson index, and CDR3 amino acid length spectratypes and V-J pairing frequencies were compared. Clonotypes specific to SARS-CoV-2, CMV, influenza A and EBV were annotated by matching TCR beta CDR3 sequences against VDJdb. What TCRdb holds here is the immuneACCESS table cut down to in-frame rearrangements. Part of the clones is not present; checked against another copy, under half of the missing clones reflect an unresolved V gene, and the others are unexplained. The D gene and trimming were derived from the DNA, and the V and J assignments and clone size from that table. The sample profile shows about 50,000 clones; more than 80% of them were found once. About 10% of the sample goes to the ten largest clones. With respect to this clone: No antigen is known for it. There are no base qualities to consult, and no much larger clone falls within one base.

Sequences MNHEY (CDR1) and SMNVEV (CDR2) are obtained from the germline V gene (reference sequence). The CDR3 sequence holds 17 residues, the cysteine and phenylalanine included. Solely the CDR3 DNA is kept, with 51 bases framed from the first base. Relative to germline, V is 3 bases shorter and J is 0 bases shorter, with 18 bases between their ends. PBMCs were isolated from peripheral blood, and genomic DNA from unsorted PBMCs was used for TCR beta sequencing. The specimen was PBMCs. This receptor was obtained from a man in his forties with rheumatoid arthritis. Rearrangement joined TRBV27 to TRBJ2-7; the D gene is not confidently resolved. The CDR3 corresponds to CASSLGSALHHSYEQYF. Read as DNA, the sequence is TGTGCCAGCAGTTTGGGAAGCGCCCTACACCACTCCTACGAGCAGTACTTC.